The clone carrying this T cell receptor (beta chain) has a single count. Antigen: not known. The CDR3 extends over 12 amino acids. The germline V and J ends were trimmed by 7 bases and 8 bases, with 11 bases remaining between them. The germline V gene encodes CDR1 SNHLY and CDR2 FYNNEI. The data originate from a study of shared clonotypes between healthy human individuals. Study-level findings and limits: An anticipated effect of sequencing depth on clonotype sharing among donors was recognized.

Profiling relied on immunoSEQ multiplex PCR, and the TCRdb table lists in-frame clones only, not all of them. This table has around 940,000 clones, over 75% appearing once. This clonotype was obtained from a man younger than 35 in good health. The rearrangement uses TRBV2 and TRBJ1-4, with a weak D call TRBD1 (5 bases). Sequencing input: memory CD4+ T cells sorted from blood. Subset of the sample: CD45RA-negative fraction. In nucleotides, the CDR3 is TGTGCCAGCAAGCCAGGGTACGAAAAACTGTTTTTT. It yields the protein CASKPGYEKLFF.